This is a list of T cell receptor beta chains from one sample in a study of shared clonotypes between healthy human individuals. This table comes from immunoSEQ multiplex PCR, and its TCRdb copy is limited to in-frame clones, with some not included. The sample consists of over 1.4 million clones, 96% of them appearing once. Sequenced sample: naive CD4+ T cells sorted from blood. Receptors originate from a young man in good health. CDR3s include the opening cysteine and the closing phenylalanine or tryptophan. A D gene is named only where the DNA matches it firmly. Only some rows state a clone size, as once, few, many or a class for expanded clones.

V gene: TRBV5-6
J gene: TRBJ2-4
D gene: NA
clone size: once
CDR3 DNA: TGTGCCAGCAGCTTCAAGACCCTAGCCAAAAACATTCAGTACTTC
CDR3 protein: CASSFKTLAKNIQYF

V gene: TRBV7-2
J gene: TRBJ2-1
D gene: TRBD2
clone size: NA
CDR3 DNA: TGTGCCAGCAGCTCCCCGGTAATAGCGGGAGGGCCCGACGCTGAGCAGTTCTTC
CDR3 protein: CASSSPVIAGGPDAEQFF

V gene: TRBV5-5
J gene: TRBJ2-7
D gene: NA
clone size: NA
CDR3 DNA: TGTGCCAGCAGCTTGGGGGGGCCTCGGTACGAGCAGTACTTC
CDR3 protein: CASSLGGPRYEQYF

V gene: TRBV18
J gene: TRBJ2-7
D gene: NA
clone size: NA
CDR3 DNA: TGTGCCAACTCACCCCGGAGGGAGGAGGACGAGCAGTACTTC
CDR3 protein: CANSPRREEDEQYF

V gene: TRBV28
J gene: TRBJ1-5
D gene: NA
clone size: once
CDR3 DNA: TGTGCCAGCAGTATTGAGAAGGGCAGGGGAGTCCCCCAGCATTTT
CDR3 protein: CASSIEKGRGVPQHF

V gene: TRBV9
J gene: TRBJ2-1
D gene: NA
clone size: once
CDR3 DNA: TGTGCCAGCAGCGTCTCCGGGATCGCGACTAGTAATGAGCAGTTCTTC
CDR3 protein: CASSVSGIATSNEQFF

V gene: TRBV11-3
J gene: TRBJ2-3
D gene: NA
clone size: NA
CDR3 DNA: TGTGCCAGCAGCGCCTCGGGACACACAGATACGCAGTATTTT
CDR3 protein: CASSASGHTDTQYF

V gene: TRBV7-9
J gene: TRBJ1-2
D gene: NA
clone size: once
CDR3 DNA: TGTGCCAGCAGCCGGCCAGGGAACGGAGGCTATGGCTACACCTTC
CDR3 protein: CASSRPGNGGYGYTF

V gene: TRBV28
J gene: TRBJ2-3
D gene: NA
clone size: NA
CDR3 DNA: TGTGCCAGCAGTTCTCCCCCTAGGGTGCAGTATTTT
CDR3 protein: CASSSPPRVQYF

V gene: TRBV5-1
J gene: TRBJ2-7
D gene: NA
clone size: NA
CDR3 DNA: TGCGCCAGCAGCTTGGAAGGTTCCTACGAGCAGTACTTC
CDR3 protein: CASSLEGSYEQYF

V gene: TRBV5-1
J gene: TRBJ1-1
D gene: NA
clone size: NA
CDR3 DNA: TGCGCCAGCAGCTTGGTGGGGGGGCCGAGGCTTGAGGTCGACACTGAAGCTTTCTTT
CDR3 protein: CASSLVGGPRLEVDTEAFF

V gene: TRBV7-9
J gene: TRBJ2-7
D gene: NA
clone size: NA
CDR3 DNA: TGTGCCAGCAGCCAACGCGGAGCCAGGGTAGGCTACGAGCAGTACTTC
CDR3 protein: CASSQRGARVGYEQYF

V gene: TRBV27
J gene: TRBJ2-5
D gene: NA
clone size: NA
CDR3 DNA: TGTGCCAGCAGTTCAGCAGGGGCAGAGACCCAGTACTTC
CDR3 protein: CASSSAGAETQYF

V gene: TRBV7-6
J gene: TRBJ2-7
D gene: NA
clone size: NA
CDR3 DNA: TGTGCCAGCAGCTTATCCGGGGTCTACGAGCAGTACTTC
CDR3 protein: CASSLSGVYEQYF

V gene: TRBV13
J gene: TRBJ1-1
D gene: NA
clone size: NA
CDR3 DNA: TGTGCCAGCAGCTTTGGGTACACCGGCGACACTGAAGCTTTCTTT
CDR3 protein: CASSFGYTGDTEAFF

V gene: TRBV27
J gene: TRBJ2-7
D gene: TRBD2
clone size: NA
CDR3 DNA: TGTGCCACTCAATCCCGACTAGCGGAGACCTACGAGCAGTACTTC
CDR3 protein: CATQSRLAETYEQYF

V gene: TRBV27
J gene: TRBJ2-7
D gene: TRBD1
clone size: NA
CDR3 DNA: TGTGCCAGCAGCGGGTCCCCAGGGGGCGCATCGATCGAGCAGTACTTC
CDR3 protein: CASSGSPGGASIEQYF

V gene: TRBV6-1
J gene: TRBJ2-1
D gene: NA
clone size: NA
CDR3 DNA: TGTGCCAGCAGTGAAGTAGGGGGGAGGGGTCGAGAGCAGTTCTTC
CDR3 protein: CASSEVGGRGREQFF

V gene: TRBV11-2
J gene: TRBJ2-7
D gene: NA
clone size: NA
CDR3 DNA: TGTGCCAGCAGCTTAGGCTTGACTAACGAGCAGTACTTC
CDR3 protein: CASSLGLTNEQYF

V gene: TRBV7-2
J gene: TRBJ2-1
D gene: NA
clone size: NA
CDR3 DNA: TGTGCCAGCAGCTTACGAGGGGATGAGCAGTTCTTC
CDR3 protein: CASSLRGDEQFF

V gene: TRBV11-2
J gene: TRBJ2-7
D gene: NA
clone size: NA
CDR3 DNA: TGTGCCAGCAGGGGGGGAACAAGTCGCTCCTACGAGCAGTACTTC
CDR3 protein: CASRGGTSRSYEQYF

V gene: TRBV6-1
J gene: TRBJ1-1
D gene: NA
clone size: NA
CDR3 DNA: TGTGCCATTGCTTCATTGCCGAACACTGAAGCTTTCTTT
CDR3 protein: CAIASLPNTEAFF

V gene: TRBV10-2
J gene: TRBJ2-7
D gene: TRBD2
clone size: NA
CDR3 DNA: TGCGCCAGCATTCCAGCGGGAGACTACGAGCAGTACTTC
CDR3 protein: CASIPAGDYEQYF

V gene: TRBV6-1
J gene: TRBJ1-2
D gene: TRBD1
clone size: NA
CDR3 DNA: TGTGCCGGAACGGACAGGGGAGACTATGGCTACACCTTC
CDR3 protein: CAGTDRGDYGYTF

V gene: TRBV18
J gene: TRBJ2-1
D gene: NA
clone size: NA
CDR3 DNA: TGTGCCAGCTCACCACCGTTGAGGTACAATGAGCAGTTCTTC
CDR3 protein: CASSPPLRYNEQFF

V gene: TRBV20-1
J gene: TRBJ2-7
D gene: NA
clone size: NA
CDR3 DNA: TGCAGTGCTAGAGTCGGGGGCCCCCGGTACTTC
CDR3 protein: CSARVGGPRYF

V gene: TRBV25-1
J gene: TRBJ1-1
D gene: NA
clone size: NA
CDR3 DNA: TGTGCCACCCTCCCTCATGACGGGGCAAAGTACACTGAAGCTTTCTTT
CDR3 protein: CATLPHDGAKYTEAFF

V gene: TRBV29-1
J gene: TRBJ2-3
D gene: NA
clone size: NA
CDR3 DNA: TGCAGCGTTGAGGGTCGATTCACAGATACGCAGTATTTT
CDR3 protein: CSVEGRFTDTQYF

V gene: TRBV2
J gene: TRBJ1-1
D gene: NA
clone size: NA
CDR3 DNA: TGTGCCAGCAGTGAAACGCGACCGGGAGCTTTCTTT
CDR3 protein: CASSETRPGAFF

V gene: TRBV15
J gene: TRBJ2-1
D gene: NA
clone size: NA
CDR3 DNA: TGTGCCACCAGCCCCGGGACACTCTACAATGAGCAGTTCTTC
CDR3 protein: CATSPGTLYNEQFF

V gene: TRBV9
J gene: TRBJ2-3
D gene: NA
clone size: NA
CDR3 DNA: TGTGCCAGCAGCGTAGAGGGGGCAGATACGCAGTATTTT
CDR3 protein: CASSVEGADTQYF

V gene: TRBV18
J gene: TRBJ1-2
D gene: NA
clone size: NA
CDR3 DNA: TGTGCCAGCTCACCACCGGACAGTTGGGGCTATGGCTACACCTTC
CDR3 protein: CASSPPDSWGYGYTF

V gene: TRBV11-3
J gene: TRBJ1-5
D gene: NA
clone size: NA
CDR3 DNA: TGTGCCAGCAGCTTAGATTGGCTGGCATTCCCGGATAGCAATCAGCCCCAGCATTTT
CDR3 protein: CASSLDWLAFPDSNQPQHF

V gene: TRBV12-5
J gene: TRBJ1-1
D gene: NA
clone size: NA
CDR3 DNA: TGTGCTAGTGGTTCCCCCCGAGAGAAGTCAGGGGCGTCAAACACTGAAGCTTTCTTT
CDR3 protein: CASGSPREKSGASNTEAFF

V gene: TRBV5-1
J gene: TRBJ1-1
D gene: NA
clone size: NA
CDR3 DNA: TGCGCCAGCAGCTTGGCCGACAGCCTGATGAACACTGAAGCTTTCTTT
CDR3 protein: CASSLADSLMNTEAFF

V gene: TRBV5-6
J gene: TRBJ2-5
D gene: TRBD1
clone size: NA
CDR3 DNA: TGTGCCAGCAGCTTGCAACAGGGGGAGACCCAGTACTTC
CDR3 protein: CASSLQQGETQYF

V gene: TRBV20-1
J gene: TRBJ2-5
D gene: NA
clone size: NA
CDR3 DNA: TGCAGTGCTTCGATAGAGACCCAGTACTTC
CDR3 protein: CSASIETQYF

V gene: TRBV29-1
J gene: TRBJ1-1
D gene: TRBD1
clone size: NA
CDR3 DNA: TGCAGCGTTGATCTGGGACAGGGAATGAACACTGAAGCTTTCTTT
CDR3 protein: CSVDLGQGMNTEAFF

V gene: TRBV2
J gene: TRBJ2-3
D gene: NA
clone size: NA
CDR3 DNA: TGTGCCAGCGGGACCGAGAGCACAGATACGCAGTATTTT
CDR3 protein: CASGTESTDTQYF

V gene: TRBV5-1
J gene: TRBJ2-3
D gene: TRBD2
clone size: NA
CDR3 DNA: TGCGCCAGCAGCTTTTCTAGCGGAACAGATACGCAGTATTTT
CDR3 protein: CASSFSSGTDTQYF

V gene: TRBV5-8
J gene: TRBJ2-5
D gene: TRBD1
clone size: NA
CDR3 DNA: TGTGCCAGCAGCGGGACAGGGCGGCAAGAGACCCAGTACTTC
CDR3 protein: CASSGTGRQETQYF

V gene: TRBV2
J gene: TRBJ2-2
D gene: NA
clone size: NA
CDR3 DNA: TGTGCCAGCCTGACGGTGAGAAGCGGGGAGCTGTTTTTT
CDR3 protein: CASLTVRSGELFF

V gene: TRBV18
J gene: TRBJ2-7
D gene: NA
clone size: NA
CDR3 DNA: TGTGCCAGCTCCTGGACGAGAGGGGATTCCTACGAGCAGTACTTC
CDR3 protein: CASSWTRGDSYEQYF

V gene: TRBV9
J gene: TRBJ2-3
D gene: TRBD2
clone size: NA
CDR3 DNA: TGTGCCAGCAGCGGGGGGACTAGCGGGCCAGATACGCAGTATTTT
CDR3 protein: CASSGGTSGPDTQYF

V gene: TRBV4-2
J gene: TRBJ1-5
D gene: NA
clone size: NA
CDR3 DNA: TGTGCCAGCAGCCGGGTCGGAGCGCCGGGGCAGCCCCAGCATTTT
CDR3 protein: CASSRVGAPGQPQHF

V gene: TRBV10-2
J gene: TRBJ1-6
D gene: NA
clone size: NA
CDR3 DNA: TGCGCCAGCAGCGACCTACCCTCCTATAATTCACCCCTCCACTTT
CDR3 protein: CASSDLPSYNSPLHF

V gene: TRBV19
J gene: TRBJ1-4
D gene: TRBD1
clone size: NA
CDR3 DNA: TGTGCCAGTAGTATCCGACAGGGAAGAAGTGAAAAACTGTTTTTT
CDR3 protein: CASSIRQGRSEKLFF